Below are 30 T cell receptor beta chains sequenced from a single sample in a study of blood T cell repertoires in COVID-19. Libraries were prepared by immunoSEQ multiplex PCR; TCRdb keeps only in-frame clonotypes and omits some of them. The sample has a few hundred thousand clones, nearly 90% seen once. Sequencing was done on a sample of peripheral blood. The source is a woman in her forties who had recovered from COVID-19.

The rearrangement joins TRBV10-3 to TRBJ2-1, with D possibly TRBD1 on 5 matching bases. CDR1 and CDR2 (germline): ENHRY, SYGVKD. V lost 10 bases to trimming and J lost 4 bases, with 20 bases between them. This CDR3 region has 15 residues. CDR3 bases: TGTGCCACCCAGGGTCTTGCGAACGTTTACAATGAGCAGTTCTTC. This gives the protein CATQGLANVYNEQFF.

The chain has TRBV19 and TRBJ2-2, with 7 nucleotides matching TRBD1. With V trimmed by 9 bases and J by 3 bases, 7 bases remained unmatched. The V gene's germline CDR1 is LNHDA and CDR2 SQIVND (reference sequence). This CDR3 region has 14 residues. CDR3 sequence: CASRQGWDTGELFF. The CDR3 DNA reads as TGTGCCAGCCGACAGGGATGGGACACCGGGGAGCTGTTTTTT. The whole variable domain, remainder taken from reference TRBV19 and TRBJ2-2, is DGGITQSPKYLFRKEGQNVTLSCEQNLNHDAMYWYRQDPGQGLRLIYYSQIVNDFQKGDIAEGYSVSREKKESFPLTVTSAQKNPTAFYLCASRQGWDTGELFFGEGSRLTVL.

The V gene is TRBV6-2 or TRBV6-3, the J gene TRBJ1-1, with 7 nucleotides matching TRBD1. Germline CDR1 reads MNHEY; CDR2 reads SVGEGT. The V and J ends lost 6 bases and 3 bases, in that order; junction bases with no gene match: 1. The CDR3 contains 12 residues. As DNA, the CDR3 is TGTGCCAGCAGCACAGGGGACACTGAAGCTTTCTTT. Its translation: CASSTGDTEAFF.

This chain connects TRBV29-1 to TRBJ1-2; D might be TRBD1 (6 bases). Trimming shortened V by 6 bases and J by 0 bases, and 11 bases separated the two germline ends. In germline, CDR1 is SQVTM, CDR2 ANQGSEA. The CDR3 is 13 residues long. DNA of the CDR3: TGCAGCGTGGACAGCGTTTCTAACTATGGCTACACCTTC. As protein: CSVDSVSNYGYTF.

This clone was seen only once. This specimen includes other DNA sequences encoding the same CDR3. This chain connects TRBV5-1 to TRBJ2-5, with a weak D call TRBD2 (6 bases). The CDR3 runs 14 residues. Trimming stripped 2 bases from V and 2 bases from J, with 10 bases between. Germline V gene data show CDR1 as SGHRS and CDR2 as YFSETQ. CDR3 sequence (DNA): TGCGCCAGCAGCTTAGCCGGAGGGCAAGAGACCCAGTACTTC. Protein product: CASSLAGGQETQYF.

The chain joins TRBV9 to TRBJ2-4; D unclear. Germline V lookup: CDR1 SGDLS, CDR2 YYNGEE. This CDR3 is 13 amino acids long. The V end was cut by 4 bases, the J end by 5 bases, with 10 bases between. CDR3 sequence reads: CASSTRLENIQYF. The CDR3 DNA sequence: TGTGCCAGCAGCACCCGACTCGAAAACATTCAGTACTTC.

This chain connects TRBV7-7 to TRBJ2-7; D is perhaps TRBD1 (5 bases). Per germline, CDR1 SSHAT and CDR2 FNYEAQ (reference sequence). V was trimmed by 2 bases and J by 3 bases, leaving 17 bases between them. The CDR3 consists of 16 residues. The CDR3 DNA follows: TGTGCCAGCAGCTTACTGGAACCAAAGGGGAACTACGAGCAGTACGTC. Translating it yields CASSLLEPKGNYEQYV.

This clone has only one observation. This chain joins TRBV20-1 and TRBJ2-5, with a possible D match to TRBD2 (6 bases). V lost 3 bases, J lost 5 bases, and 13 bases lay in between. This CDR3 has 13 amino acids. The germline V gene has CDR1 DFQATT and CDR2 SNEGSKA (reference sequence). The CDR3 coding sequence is TGCAGTGCTAGTGCCGGGGGATGGGAGACCCAGTACTTC. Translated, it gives CSASAGGWETQYF.

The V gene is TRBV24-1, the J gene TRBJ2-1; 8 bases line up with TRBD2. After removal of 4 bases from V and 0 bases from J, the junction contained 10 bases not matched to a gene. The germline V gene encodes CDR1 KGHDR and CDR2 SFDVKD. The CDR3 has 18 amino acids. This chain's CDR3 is CATSDPTSARSSYNEQFF. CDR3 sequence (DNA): TGTGCCACCAGTGACCCGACTAGCGCAAGGAGCTCCTACAATGAGCAGTTCTTC.

CDR3 nucleotides: TGTGCCAGTAGCACCGGGACAGGGAATATCCCGAACACCGGGGAGCTGTTTTTT. Translating gives CASSTGTGNIPNTGELFF. The chain couples TRBV19 to TRBJ2-2; 9 positions agree with TRBD1. Trimming took 6 bases from V and 0 from J; bases not matched to a gene: 11. The length of the CDR3 is 18 residues. Germline CDR1 is LNHDA and CDR2 is SQIVND (reference sequence).

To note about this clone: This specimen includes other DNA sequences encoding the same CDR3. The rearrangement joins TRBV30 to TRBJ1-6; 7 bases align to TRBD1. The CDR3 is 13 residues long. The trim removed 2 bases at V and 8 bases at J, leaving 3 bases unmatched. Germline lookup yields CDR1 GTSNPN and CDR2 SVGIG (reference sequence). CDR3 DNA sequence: TGTGCCTGGAGTCGACAGGGAGATTCACCCCTCCACTTT. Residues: CAWSRQGDSPLHF.

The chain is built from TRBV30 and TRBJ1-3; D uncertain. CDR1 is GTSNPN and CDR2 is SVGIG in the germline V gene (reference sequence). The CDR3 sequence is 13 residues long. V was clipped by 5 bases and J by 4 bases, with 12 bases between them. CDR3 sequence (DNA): TGTGCCTGGGGCCACAGTTTCGGAAACACCATATATTTT. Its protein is CAWGHSFGNTIYF. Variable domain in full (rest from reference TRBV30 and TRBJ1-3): SQTIHQWPATLVQPVGSPLSLECTVEGTSNPNLYWYRQAAGRGLQLLFYSVGIGQISSEVPQNLSASRPQDRQFILSSKKLLLSDSGFYLCAWGHSFGNTIYFGEGSWLTVV.

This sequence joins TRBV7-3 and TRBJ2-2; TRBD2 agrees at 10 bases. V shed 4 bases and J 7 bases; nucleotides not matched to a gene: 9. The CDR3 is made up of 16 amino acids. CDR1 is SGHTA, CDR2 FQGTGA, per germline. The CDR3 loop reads CASSSQRGGSGGELFF. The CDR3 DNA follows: TGTGCCAGCAGCTCCCAGCGGGGGGGCTCTGGCGGGGAGCTGTTTTTT. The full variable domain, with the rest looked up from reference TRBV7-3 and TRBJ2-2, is GAGVSQTPSNKVTEKGKYVELRCDPISGHTALYWYRQSLGQGPEFLIYFQGTGAADDSGLPNDRFFAVRPEGSVSTLKIQRTERGDSAVYLCASSSQRGGSGGELFFGEGSRLTVL.

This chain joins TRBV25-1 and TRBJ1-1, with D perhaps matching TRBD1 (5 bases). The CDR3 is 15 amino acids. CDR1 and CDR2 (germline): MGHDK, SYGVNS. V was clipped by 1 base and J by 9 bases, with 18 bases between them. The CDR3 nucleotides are TGTGCCAGCAGTGAATTTTCGGGGGTAGGAAGGAAAGCTTTCTTT. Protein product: CASSEFSGVGRKAFF. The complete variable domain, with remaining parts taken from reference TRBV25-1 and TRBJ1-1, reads EADIYQTPRYLVIGTGKKITLECSQTMGHDKMYWYQQDPGMELHLIHYSYGVNSTEKGDLSSESTVSRIRTEHFPLTLESARPSHTSQYLCASSEFSGVGRKAFFGQGTRLTVV.

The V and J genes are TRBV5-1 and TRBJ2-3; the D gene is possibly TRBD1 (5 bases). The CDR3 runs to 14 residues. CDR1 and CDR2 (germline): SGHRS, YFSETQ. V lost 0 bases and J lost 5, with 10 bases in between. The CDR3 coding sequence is TGCGCCAGCAGCTTGGGGCAGGGCGTAGATACGCAGTATTTT. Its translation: CASSLGQGVDTQYF.

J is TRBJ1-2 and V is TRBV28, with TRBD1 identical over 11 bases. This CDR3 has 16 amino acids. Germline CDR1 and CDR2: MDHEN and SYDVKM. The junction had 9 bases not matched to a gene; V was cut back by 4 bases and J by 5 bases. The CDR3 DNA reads TGTGCCAGCAGTTCACCGGGACAGGGGGAAGGGTATGGCTACACCTTC. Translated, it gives CASSSPGQGEGYGYTF.

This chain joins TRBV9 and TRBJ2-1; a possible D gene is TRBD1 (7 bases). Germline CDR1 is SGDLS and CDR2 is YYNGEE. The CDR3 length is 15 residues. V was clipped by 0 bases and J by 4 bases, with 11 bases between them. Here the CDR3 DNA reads TGTGCCAGCAGCGTAGAGGCAGGGGGGTACAATGAGCAGTTCTTC. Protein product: CASSVEAGGYNEQFF.

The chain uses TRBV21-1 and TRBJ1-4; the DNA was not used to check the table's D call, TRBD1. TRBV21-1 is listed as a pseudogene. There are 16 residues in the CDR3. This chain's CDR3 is CASSTQRTGYNEKLFF. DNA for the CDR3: TGTGCCAGCAGCACCCAAAGGACAGGATATAATGAAAAACTGTTTTTT.

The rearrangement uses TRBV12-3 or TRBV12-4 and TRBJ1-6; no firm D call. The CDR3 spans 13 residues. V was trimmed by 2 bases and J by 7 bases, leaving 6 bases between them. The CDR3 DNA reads TGTGCCAGCAGTTTACGGGGAAATTCACCCCTCCACTTT. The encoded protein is CASSLRGNSPLHF.

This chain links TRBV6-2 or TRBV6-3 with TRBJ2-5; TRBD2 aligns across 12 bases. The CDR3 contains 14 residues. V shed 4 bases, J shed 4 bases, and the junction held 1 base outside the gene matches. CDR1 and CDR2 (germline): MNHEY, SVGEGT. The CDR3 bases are TGTGCCAGCAGTTCTAGCGGGAGGGCAGAGACCCAGTACTTC. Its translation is CASSSSGRAETQYF.

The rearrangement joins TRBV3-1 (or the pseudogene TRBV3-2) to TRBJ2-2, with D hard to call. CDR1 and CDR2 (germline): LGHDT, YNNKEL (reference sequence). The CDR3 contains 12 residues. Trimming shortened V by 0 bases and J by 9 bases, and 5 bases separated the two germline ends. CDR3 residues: CASSQDLRELFF. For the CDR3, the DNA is TGTGCCAGCAGCCAAGATCTACGGGAGCTGTTTTTT.

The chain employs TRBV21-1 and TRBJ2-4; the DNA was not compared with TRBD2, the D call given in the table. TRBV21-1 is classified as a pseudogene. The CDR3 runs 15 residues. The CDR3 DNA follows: TGTGCCAGCAGCAAAGTTCGACTAGCCAAAAACATTCAGTACTTC. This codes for CASSKVRLAKNIQYF.

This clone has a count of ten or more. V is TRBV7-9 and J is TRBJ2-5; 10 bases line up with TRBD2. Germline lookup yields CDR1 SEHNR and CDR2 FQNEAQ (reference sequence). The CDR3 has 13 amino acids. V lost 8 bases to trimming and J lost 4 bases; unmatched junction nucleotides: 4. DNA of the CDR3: TGTGCCAGCTGGGGGACTAGCGCAGAGACCCAGTACTTC. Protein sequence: CASWGTSAETQYF.

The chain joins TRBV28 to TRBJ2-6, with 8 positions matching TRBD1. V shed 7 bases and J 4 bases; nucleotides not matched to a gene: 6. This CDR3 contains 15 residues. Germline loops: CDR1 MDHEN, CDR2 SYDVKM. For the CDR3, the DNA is TGTGCCAGCACCCAGGGGGCGAGCGGGGCCAACGTCCTGACTTTC. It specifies CASTQGASGANVLTF. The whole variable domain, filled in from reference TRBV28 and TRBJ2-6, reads DVKVTQSSRYLVKRTGEKVFLECVQDMDHENMFWYRQDPGLGLRLIYFSYDVKMKEKGDIPEGYSVSREKKERFSLILESASTNQTSMYLCASTQGASGANVLTFGAGSRLTVL.

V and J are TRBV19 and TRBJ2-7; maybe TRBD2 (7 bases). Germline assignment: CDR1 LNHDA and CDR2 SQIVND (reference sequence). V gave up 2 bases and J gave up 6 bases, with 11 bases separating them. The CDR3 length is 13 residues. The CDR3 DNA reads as TGTGCCAGTAGTATAAACAGGGAGGGCGAGCAGTACTTC. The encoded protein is CASSINREGEQYF.

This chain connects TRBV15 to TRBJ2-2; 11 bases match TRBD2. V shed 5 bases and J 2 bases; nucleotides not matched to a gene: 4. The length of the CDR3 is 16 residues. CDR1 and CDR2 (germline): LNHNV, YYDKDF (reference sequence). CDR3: CATSYTSGGNTGELFF. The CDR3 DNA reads TGTGCCACCAGCTATACTAGCGGGGGAAACACCGGGGAGCTGTTTTTT. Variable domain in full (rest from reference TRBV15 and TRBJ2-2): DAMVIQNPRYQVTQFGKPVTLSCSQTLNHNVMYWYQQKSSQAPKLLFHYYDKDFNNEADTPDNFQSRRPNTSFCFLDIRSPGLGDTAMYLCATSYTSGGNTGELFFGEGSRLTVL.

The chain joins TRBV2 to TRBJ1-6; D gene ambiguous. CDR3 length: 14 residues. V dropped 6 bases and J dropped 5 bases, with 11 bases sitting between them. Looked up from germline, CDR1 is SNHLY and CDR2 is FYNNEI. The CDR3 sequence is CASRYPGDNSPLHF. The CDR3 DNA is TGTGCCAGCAGATATCCGGGTGATAATTCACCCCTCCACTTT.

DNA for the CDR3: TGTGCCAGCAGCCAAGAGCCGACAGGAAACCAAGAGACCCAGTACTTC. It translates to CASSQEPTGNQETQYF. The chain employs TRBV7-2 and TRBJ2-5; TRBD1 might be the D (6 bases). Germline V CDR1 and CDR2: SGHTA, FQGNSA. There are 16 residues in the CDR3. V lost 5 bases and J 0 bases, leaving 16 bases between the germline ends.

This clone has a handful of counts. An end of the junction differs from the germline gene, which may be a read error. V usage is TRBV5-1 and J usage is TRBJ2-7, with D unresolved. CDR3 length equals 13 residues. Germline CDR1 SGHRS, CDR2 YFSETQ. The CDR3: CASSLSVSSEQYF. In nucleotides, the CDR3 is TGCGCCAGCAGCTTGTCAGTTTCCTCCGAGCAGTACTTC. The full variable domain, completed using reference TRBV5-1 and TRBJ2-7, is KAGVTQTPRYLIKTRGQQVTLSCSPISGHRSVSWYQQTPGQGLQFLFEYFSETQRNKGNFPGRFSGRQFSNSRSEMNVSTLELGDSALYLCASSLSVSSEQYFGPGTRLTVT.

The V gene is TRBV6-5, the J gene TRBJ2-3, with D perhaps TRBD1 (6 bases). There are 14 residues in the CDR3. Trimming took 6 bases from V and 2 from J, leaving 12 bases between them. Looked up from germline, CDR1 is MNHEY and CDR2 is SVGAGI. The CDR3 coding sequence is TGTGCCAGCAGCCTAACAGGGCCCACAGATACGCAGTATTTT. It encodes CASSLTGPTDTQYF.